These T cell receptor beta chains were read from a single sample in a study of response to subunit inactivated influenza vaccine. TCRdb called the RT-PCR reads again in MiXCR, with one record for every CDR3 protein. The data contain about 500,000 distinct CDR3 sequences, approximately 17% of them singletons. This sample comprised CD4+ T cells sorted from PBMCs, obtained 23 to 25 months after vaccination. These TCRs come from a man aged 50 to 69 who received an inactivated influenza vaccine. The CDR3 runs from the conserved cysteine through the conserved F or W. Each record gives: clone size, J gene, V gene, D gene, CDR3 protein, CDR3 DNA. D genes are given only for firm matches. The size field is filled for only some rows; it gives once, few, many or a size class.

few | TRBJ2-7 | TRBV28 | . | CASSLQGGGREQYF | TGTGCCAGCAGTTTGCAGGGTGGCGGTCGGGAGCAGTACTTC
many | TRBJ1-1 | TRBV7-2 | TRBD1 | CASSTRQGGTEAFF | TGTGCCAGCAGCACGCGACAGGGTGGTACTGAAGCTTTCTTT
. | TRBJ1-1 | TRBV5-1 | TRBD1 | CASQFRGPDTEAFF | TGCGCCAGCCAATTCAGGGGGCCTGACACTGAAGCTTTCTTT
. | TRBJ2-1 | TRBV29-1 | TRBD2 | CSARTSGSYEQFF | TGCAGCGCCCGGACTAGCGGGAGTTACGAGCAGTTCTTC
. | TRBJ2-7 | TRBV9 | TRBD1 | CASSVSTGKPYEQYF | TGTGCCAGCAGCGTGTCGACAGGGAAGCCCTACGAGCAGTACTTC
. | TRBJ2-2 | TRBV12-3/TRBV12-4 | TRBD1 | CASSPNRGRWDGELFF | TGTGCCAGCAGTCCAAACAGGGGGCGGTGGGACGGGGAGCTGTTTTTT
. | TRBJ1-4 | TRBV10-3 | . | CASGRNPTDEKLFF | TGTGCCAGCGGACGGAACCCAACTGATGAAAAACTGTTTTTT
. | TRBJ2-3 | TRBV12-3/TRBV12-4 | TRBD2 | CASSLISGGSDTQYF | TGTGCCAGCAGTTTGATTAGCGGGGGATCGGATACGCAGTATTTT
many | TRBJ2-5 | TRBV20-1 | . | CSAVTKETQYF | TGCAGTGCGGTTACAAAAGAGACCCAGTACTTC
many | TRBJ1-6 | TRBV6-5 | . | CASSYSIRVLNSPLHF | TGTGCCAGCAGTTACTCTATCAGGGTTCTAAATTCACCCCTCCACTTT
. | TRBJ2-2 | TRBV6-1 | TRBD2 | CASSVLRGLAGNTGELFF | TGTGCCAGCAGTGTTTTGAGGGGACTAGCGGGAAACACCGGGGAGCTGTTTTTT
. | TRBJ1-2 | TRBV7-2 | . | CASSLAFRDGYTF | TGTGCCAGCAGCTTAGCGTTCAGGGATGGCTACACCTTC
. | TRBJ1-5 | TRBV5-1 | . | CASSFEGRSNQPQHF | TGCGCCAGCAGCTTCGAGGGGAGAAGCAATCAGCCCCAGCATTTT
few | TRBJ2-6 | TRBV6-5 | . | CASSSTSGANVLTF | TGTGCCAGCAGTTCGACCTCTGGGGCCAACGTCCTGACTTTC
. | TRBJ1-3 | TRBV5-1 | . | CASSLGPTGNSGNTIYF | TGCGCCAGCAGCTTGGGACCCACAGGGAACTCTGGAAACACCATATATTTT
. | TRBJ2-4 | TRBV5-5 | . | CASSLLGLAKNIQYF | TGTGCCAGCAGCTTGCTGGGACTAGCCAAAAACATTCAGTACTTC
. | TRBJ2-3 | TRBV12-3/TRBV12-4 | TRBD2 | CASSLHSGGTDTQYF | TGTGCCAGCAGTCTACATAGCGGGGGCACAGATACGCAGTATTTT
few | TRBJ2-1 | TRBV15 | TRBD2 | CATSREREIYNEQFF | TGTGCCACCAGCAGAGAGCGGGAGATATACAATGAGCAGTTCTTC
. | TRBJ2-1 | TRBV10-3 | . | CAIAPSYNEQFF | TGTGCCATCGCGCCTTCCTACAATGAGCAGTTCTTC
. | TRBJ1-2 | TRBV7-2 | TRBD1 | CASSLGTGARGYTF | TGTGCCAGCAGCTTAGGAACAGGGGCCAGGGGCTACACCTTC
. | TRBJ2-1 | TRBV28 | . | CASKFGSGVSDNEQFF | TGTGCCAGCAAATTCGGGAGCGGAGTTTCCGACAATGAGCAGTTCTTC
many | TRBJ2-3 | TRBV5-1 | TRBD1 | CASSLATGISTDTQYF | TGCGCCAGCAGCTTGGCGACAGGGATAAGCACAGATACGCAGTATTTT
few | TRBJ1-6 | TRBV10-3 | . | CAINQRYNSPLHF | TGTGCCATCAATCAGAGATATAATTCACCCCTCCACTTT
. | TRBJ1-6 | TRBV14 | . | CASSRLWDSPLHF | TGTGCCAGCAGCCGACTTTGGGATTCACCCCTCCACTTT